The 23 T cell receptor beta chains below all came from one sample that was sequenced in a study of OX40 agonist ivuxolimab in advanced cancers. Here immunoSEQ multiplex PCR was the method, and the copy in TCRdb shows in-frame clones only, minus some. The sample shows roughly 63,000 clones, about 85% of them seen only once. The sequencing used CD4+ or CD8+ T cells sorted from blood, collected in a trial of the OX40 agonist ivuxolimab. These receptors were collected from an adult with an advanced solid tumor such as melanoma, head and neck, liver or kidney cancer.

The rearrangement links TRBV18 to TRBJ1-4; TRBD1 might be the D (6 bases). CDR1 and CDR2 from the germline V gene are KGHSH and LQKENI. Between the trimmed V and J ends, which lost 5 bases and 7 bases, there was a span of 14 bases. This CDR3 spans 14 amino acids. CDR3 sequence (DNA): TGTGCCAGCTCAACGGGGGGGGCCGGTGAAAAACTGTTTTTT. Its translation is CASSTGGAGEKLFF.

The chain joins TRBV4-1 to TRBJ2-2; D may be TRBD1 (5 bases). The germline gives CDR1 MGHRA, CDR2 YSYEKL. Trimming stripped 0 bases from V and 6 bases from J, with 8 bases between. This CDR3 is 14 amino acids long. CDR3 nucleotide sequence: TGCGCCAGCAGCCAAGACAGGGTCGCCGGGGAGCTGTTTTTT. Encoded protein: CASSQDRVAGELFF.

The chain employs TRBV7-2 and TRBJ2-7, with D uncertain. The CDR3 has 13 residues. The V gene lost 5 bases and the J gene lost 4 bases, with 12 bases spanning the gap. Per germline, CDR1 SGHTA and CDR2 FQGNSA. CDR3 coding DNA: TGTGCCAGCAGCGGCAAGGGTGGGTACGAGCAGTACTTC. The encoded protein is CASSGKGGYEQYF.

The J gene is TRBJ2-1, the V gene TRBV5-4; 7 bases are a match to TRBD2. Germline values: CDR1 SGHNT, CDR2 YYREEE (reference sequence). CDR3 length equals 16 residues. The V and J ends lost 6 bases and 4 bases, in that order; junction bases with no gene match: 13. CDR3 nucleotides: TGTGCCAGCACCCCGGGAGCGGGGAGCGCTTACAATGAGCAGTTCTTC. Residues: CASTPGAGSAYNEQFF. Full variable domain (remainder filled in from reference TRBV5-4 and TRBJ2-1): ETGVTQSPTHLIKTRGQQVTLRCSSQSGHNTVSWYQQALGQGPQFIFQYYREEENGRGNFPPRFSGLQFPNYSSELNVNALELDDSALYLCASTPGAGSAYNEQFFGPGTRLTVL.

The chain joins TRBV6-1 to TRBJ2-3, with TRBD1 matching 7 bases. V was pared by 8 bases and J by 2 bases, with 7 bases of the junction left unmatched. CDR1 and CDR2 (germline): MNHNS, SASEGT. The CDR3 is 14 residues long. The CDR3 DNA sequence: TGTGCCAGCCTCGGACAGGACAACACAGATACGCAGTATTTT. Protein product: CASLGQDNTDTQYF.

This clone was found once. V gene TRBV9 combines with J gene TRBJ1-2, with TRBD1 as a possible D gene (6 bases). Trimming shortened V by 4 bases and J by 10 bases, and 32 bases separated the two germline ends. Germline loops: CDR1 SGDLS, CDR2 YYNGEE. The CDR3 is made up of 18 amino acids. This CDR3 reads CASSTFAGAGNTRTLYTF. The CDR3 nucleotides read TGTGCCAGCAGCACCTTCGCGGGGGCAGGCAATACAAGGACCCTCTACACCTTC.

The chain employs TRBV2 and TRBJ1-1; D gene ambiguous. The germline V gene has CDR1 SNHLY and CDR2 FYNNEI. Trimming removed 2 bases at V and 5 bases at J, with 12 bases between. The CDR3 runs to 14 residues. CDR3 bases: TGTGCCAGCAGTGAATACCCCGGGCTTACTGAAGCTTTCTTT. This sequence encodes CASSEYPGLTEAFF.

The chain uses TRBV7-8 and TRBJ1-1; no clear D gene. This CDR3 is 14 amino acids long. With 2 bases removed from V and 1 base from J, the gap between germline ends came to 8 bases. Germline CDR1 is SGHVS and CDR2 is FQNEAQ. The CDR3 loop reads CASSLRSANTEAFF. DNA of the CDR3: TGTGCCAGCAGCTTACGCTCAGCGAACACTGAAGCTTTCTTT. The whole variable domain, filled in from reference TRBV7-8 and TRBJ1-1, reads GAGVSQSPRYKVAKRGQDVALRCDPISGHVSLFWYQQALGQGPEFLTYFQNEAQLDKSGLPSDRFFAERPEGSVSTLKIQRTQQEDSAVYLCASSLRSANTEAFFGQGTRLTVV.

CDR3 nucleotides: TGTGCCAGCTCATCGCGCCCCCGGTACGAGCAGTACTTC. It translates to CASSSRPRYEQYF. V is TRBV18 and J is TRBJ2-7; D is undetermined. Germline-derived CDR1 and CDR2 are KGHSH and LQKENI. V was pared by 5 bases and J by 4 bases, with 12 bases between. There are 13 residues in the CDR3.

J is TRBJ2-1 and V is TRBV5-1; D gene unclear. The CDR3 covers 14 residues. V lost 0 bases and J 5 bases, leaving 9 bases between the germline ends. Per the germline V gene, CDR1 is SGHRS and CDR2 is YFSETQ. In nucleotides, the CDR3 is TGCGCCAGCAGCTTGGCCGGGCAAAACAATGAGCAGTTCTTC. It yields the protein CASSLAGQNNEQFF.

The table lists this clone with a count of one. J is TRBJ2-3 and V is TRBV7-3; perhaps TRBD2 as D (7 bases). V gave up 3 bases and J gave up 6 bases, with 16 bases separating them. The CDR3 covers 15 residues. Germline CDR1 is SGHTA and CDR2 is FQGTGA. The CDR3 reads CASSLAGALGDTQYF. As DNA, the CDR3 is TGTGCCAGCAGCTTGGCGGGGGCGCTCGGGGATACGCAGTATTTT.

This chain uses TRBV7-9 with TRBJ1-5, with a weak D call TRBD1 (6 bases). Germline V gene lookup returns CDR1 SEHNR and CDR2 FQNEAQ (reference sequence). This CDR3 spans 16 amino acids. V was trimmed by 5 bases and J by 0 bases, leaving 14 bases between them. The CDR3 loop is CASSLFGGHSNQPQHF. CDR3 coding DNA: TGTGCCAGCAGCCTGTTCGGGGGACATAGCAATCAGCCCCAGCATTTT.

The genes are TRBV7-9 and TRBJ1-2; TRBD1 is a possible D gene (5 bases). V was cut by 5 bases and J by 1 base, with 17 bases left in between. The germline V gene has CDR1 SEHNR and CDR2 FQNEAQ (reference sequence). The CDR3 contains 16 residues. This chain's CDR3 is CASSLGQTLLNYGYTF. As DNA, the CDR3 is TGTGCCAGCAGCCTGGGGCAGACACTACTTAACTATGGCTACACCTTC. The variable domain in full, with the rest retrieved from reference TRBV7-9 and TRBJ1-2, is DTGVSQNPRHKITKRGQNVTFRCDPISEHNRLYWYRQTLGQGPEFLTYFQNEAQLEKSRLLSDRFSAERPKGSFSTLEIQRTEQGDSAMYLCASSLGQTLLNYGYTFGSGTRLTVV.

This rearrangement joins TRBV7-9 to TRBJ2-7, with D possibly being TRBD1 (6 bases). The V and J ends lost 1 base and 3 bases respectively, with 13 bases between them. The CDR3 length is 15 residues. The germline V gene encodes CDR1 SEHNR and CDR2 FQNEAQ (reference sequence). In DNA, the CDR3 is TGTGCCAGCAGCTTAGATTGGGGGCCGAGCTACGAGCAGTACTTC. It yields the protein CASSLDWGPSYEQYF.

CDR3 in DNA: TGTGCCAGCAGTGTTGACAGGGTGGGAGGCTACACCTTC. This encodes CASSVDRVGGYTF. This rearrangement joins TRBV28 to TRBJ1-2, with TRBD1 identical over 7 bases. CDR3 length: 13 residues. Germline V gene sequence: CDR1 MDHEN, CDR2 SYDVKM. The J segment lost 8 bases and the V segment lost 5 bases, leaving 8 bases of the junction unmatched.

V and J are TRBV18 and TRBJ2-5; 9 bases are shared with TRBD1. The CDR3 is 16 amino acids. With V trimmed by 2 bases and J by 5 bases, 9 bases remained unmatched. Germline V lookup: CDR1 KGHSH, CDR2 LQKENI. CDR3 in amino acids: CASSPNTGGLQETQYF. CDR3 sequence (DNA): TGTGCCAGCTCACCAAATACAGGGGGCCTTCAGGAGACCCAGTACTTC.

The gene calls are TRBV7-9 and TRBJ1-1; maybe TRBD1 (6 bases). In germline, CDR1 is SEHNR, CDR2 FQNEAQ (reference sequence). The CDR3 is 15 residues long. The ends were cut back, 5 bases at V and 6 bases at J, with 19 bases in the middle. Written as DNA, the CDR3 is TGTGCCAGCAGCCGACCGGGGGGCGGGGTCGCTGAAGCTTTCTTT. It translates to CASSRPGGGVAEAFF.

This sequence joins TRBV6-5 and TRBJ2-3; D call uncertain. V was trimmed by 4 bases and J by 6 bases, leaving 8 bases between them. The V gene's germline CDR1 is MNHEY and CDR2 SVGAGI. This CDR3 has 12 residues. This CDR3 reads CASSSLTDTQYF. DNA of the CDR3: TGTGCCAGCAGTTCTCTAACCGATACGCAGTATTTT.

This rearrangement joins TRBV4-1 to TRBJ2-7, with a possible D match to TRBD2 (6 bases). Germline V gene lookup returns CDR1 MGHRA and CDR2 YSYEKL. This CDR3 is built from 15 residues. V gave up 0 bases and J gave up 4 bases, with 13 bases separating them. CDR3 nucleotide sequence: TGCGCCAGCAGCCAAGAAAAGGCAGGGAGGTACGAGCAGTACTTC. This codes for CASSQEKAGRYEQYF.

V usage is TRBV11-2 and J usage is TRBJ1-4; D gene uncertain. Germline-derived CDR1 and CDR2 are SGHAT and FQNNGV. V was shortened by 5 bases and J by 8 bases, with 18 bases between the two germline ends. CDR3 length: 15 residues. As DNA, the CDR3 is TGTGCCAGCAGCCCATCGGGCAGTCAACGGGAAAAACTGTTTTTT. Residues: CASSPSGSQREKLFF.

This clone occurred once. The chain recombines TRBV7-2 with TRBJ1-1, with no clear D. Looked up from germline, CDR1 is SGHTA and CDR2 is FQGNSA. The CDR3 loop spans 14 amino acids. Trimming pared 1 base from V and 2 bases from J, leaving 8 bases between. CDR3 nucleotide sequence: TGTGCCAGCAGCTTAGGCGGATACAACACTGAAGCTTTCTTT. Translating it yields CASSLGGYNTEAFF.

This chain joins TRBV7-2 and TRBJ2-5; D perhaps matches TRBD2 (5 bases). The CDR3 is 17 amino acids. Looked up from germline, CDR1 is SGHTA and CDR2 is FQGNSA. Trimming shortened V by 2 bases and J by 5 bases, and 21 bases separated the two germline ends. The CDR3 loop is CASSLNYQRIPKETQYF. CDR3 in DNA: TGTGCCAGCAGCTTAAATTACCAGCGGATTCCTAAGGAGACCCAGTACTTC. The full variable domain, in which reference TRBV7-2 and TRBJ2-5 provide the parts outside the CDR3, is GAGVSQSPSNKVTEKGKDVELRCDPISGHTALYWYRQSLGQGLEFLIYFQGNSAPDKSGLPSDRFSAERTGGSVSTLTIQRTQQEDSAVYLCASSLNYQRIPKETQYFGPGTRLLVL.

The chain links TRBV6-5 to TRBJ2-7, with 10 bases matching TRBD1. V shed 5 bases, J shed 5 bases, and the junction held 3 bases outside the gene matches. Germline V lookup: CDR1 MNHEY, CDR2 SVGAGI. CDR3 length equals 13 residues. CDR3 amino acids: CASSQTGGHEQYF. CDR3 DNA: TGTGCCAGCAGTCAGACAGGGGGCCACGAGCAGTACTTC.